The entry below describes one T cell receptor beta chain. This CDR3 is 15 amino acids long. The V gene lost 5 bases and the J gene lost 1 base, with 12 bases spanning the gap. Germline lookup yields CDR1 SEHNR and CDR2 FQNEAQ (reference sequence). Generated by immunoSEQ multiplex PCR, the TCRdb table keeps only in-frame clones and is missing some. The sample gives around 84,000 clones, nearly 95% of which show up once; 9.5% to 11% is in the top ten. This specimen belongs to a study of OX40 agonist ivuxolimab in advanced cancers. This material consisted of CD4+ or CD8+ T cells sorted from blood, taken in a trial of the OX40 agonist ivuxolimab. This TCR was recovered from an adult with an advanced solid tumor such as melanoma, head and neck, liver or kidney cancer. This chain connects TRBV7-9 to TRBJ2-4, with D unresolved. The chain's CDR3 is CASSLYRGAKNIQYF. DNA for the CDR3: TGTGCCAGCAGCCTGTACCGAGGCGCCAAAAACATTCAGTACTTC.